This TCR beta chain was profiled in a study of T cells expressing NK-cell markers. Whole-study context: Researchers got TCR beta repertoires out of sorted CD3+CD56+NKG2C+, CD3+CD56+NKG2C- and CD3+CD56-NKG2C+ T cells.

5'RACE template switching built TCR beta cDNA with unique molecular identifiers. TCRdb reanalyzed the 5' RACE reads and collapses them to one entry per CDR3 protein, without DNA. The repertoire table contains approximately 15,000 distinct CDR3 sequences. This CDR3 is built from 20 residues. Germline V gene lookup returns CDR1 SGHAT and CDR2 FQNNGV. A remark on this clonotype: The antigen is unknown.

Study-wide findings and caveats: The share of CD8+ T cells held by dominant NKG2C+ clonotypes was roughly 1.0-8% in about 6 donors.

This receptor was taken from a man aged 18 to 69 in good health. What was sequenced was blood T cells: a sorted CD56 or NKG2C T cell subset, CD4+ or CD8+ T cells, or bulk PBMC T cells (not recorded which). The chain carries TRBV11-2 and TRBJ2-7. CDR3 amino acids: CASSLVFSRGFVTGSYEQYF.